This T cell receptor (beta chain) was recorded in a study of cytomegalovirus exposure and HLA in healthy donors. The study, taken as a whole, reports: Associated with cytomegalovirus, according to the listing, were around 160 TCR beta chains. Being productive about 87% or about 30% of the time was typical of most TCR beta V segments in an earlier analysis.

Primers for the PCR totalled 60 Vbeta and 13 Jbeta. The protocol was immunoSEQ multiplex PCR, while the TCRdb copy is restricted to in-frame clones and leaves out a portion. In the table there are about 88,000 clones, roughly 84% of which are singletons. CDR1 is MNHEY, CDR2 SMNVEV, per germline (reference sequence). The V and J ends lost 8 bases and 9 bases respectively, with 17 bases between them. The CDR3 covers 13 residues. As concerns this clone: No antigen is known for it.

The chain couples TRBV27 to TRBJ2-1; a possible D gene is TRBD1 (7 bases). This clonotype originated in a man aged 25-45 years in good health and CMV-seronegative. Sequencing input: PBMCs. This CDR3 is CASVVQGGVEQFF. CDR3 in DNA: TGTGCCAGCGTCGTTCAGGGGGGCGTTGAGCAGTTCTTC.